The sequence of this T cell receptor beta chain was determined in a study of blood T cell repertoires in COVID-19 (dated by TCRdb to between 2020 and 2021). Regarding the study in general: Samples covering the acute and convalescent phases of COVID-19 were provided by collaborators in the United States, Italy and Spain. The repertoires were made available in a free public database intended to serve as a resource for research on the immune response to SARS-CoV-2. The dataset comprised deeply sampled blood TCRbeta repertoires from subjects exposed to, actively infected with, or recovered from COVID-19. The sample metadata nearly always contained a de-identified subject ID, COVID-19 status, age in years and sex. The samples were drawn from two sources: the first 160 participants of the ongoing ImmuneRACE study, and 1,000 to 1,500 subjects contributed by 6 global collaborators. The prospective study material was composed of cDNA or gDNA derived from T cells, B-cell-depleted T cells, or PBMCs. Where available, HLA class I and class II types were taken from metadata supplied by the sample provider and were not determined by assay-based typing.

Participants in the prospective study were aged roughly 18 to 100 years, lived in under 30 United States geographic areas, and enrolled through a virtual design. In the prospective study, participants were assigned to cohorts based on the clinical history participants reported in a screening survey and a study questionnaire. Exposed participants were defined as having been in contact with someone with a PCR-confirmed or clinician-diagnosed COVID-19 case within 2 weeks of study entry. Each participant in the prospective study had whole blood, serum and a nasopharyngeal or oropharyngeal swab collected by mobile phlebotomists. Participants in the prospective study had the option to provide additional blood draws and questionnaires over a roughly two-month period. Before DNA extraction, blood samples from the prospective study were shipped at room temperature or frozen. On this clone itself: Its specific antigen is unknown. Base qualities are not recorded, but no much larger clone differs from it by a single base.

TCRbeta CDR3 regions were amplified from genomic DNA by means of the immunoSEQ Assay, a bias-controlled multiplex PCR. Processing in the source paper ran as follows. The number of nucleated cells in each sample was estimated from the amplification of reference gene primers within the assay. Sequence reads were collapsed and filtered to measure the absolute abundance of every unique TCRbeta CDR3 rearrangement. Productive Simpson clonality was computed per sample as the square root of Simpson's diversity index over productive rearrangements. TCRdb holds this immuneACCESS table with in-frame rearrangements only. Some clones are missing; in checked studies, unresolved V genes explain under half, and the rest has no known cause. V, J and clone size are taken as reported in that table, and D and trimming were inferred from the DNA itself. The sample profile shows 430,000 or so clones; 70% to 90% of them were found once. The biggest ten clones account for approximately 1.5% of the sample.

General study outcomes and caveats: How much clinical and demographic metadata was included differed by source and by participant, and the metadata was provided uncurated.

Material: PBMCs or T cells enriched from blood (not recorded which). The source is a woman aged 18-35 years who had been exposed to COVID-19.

The DNA is as follows: TGTGCCAGCAGCCACCCCCCTGATGGCTTCTACAATGAGCAGTTCTTC. Translated, it reads CASSHPPDGFYNEQFF. The sequence joins TRBV3-1 (or the pseudogene TRBV3-2) to TRBJ2-1, with the D segment identity uncertain. V and J lose 3 bases and 3 bases, and a span of 15 bases separates them. Reading the germline V gene (reference sequence) gives CDR1 LGHDT and CDR2 YNNKEL. The CDR3, cysteine through phenylalanine, is 16 amino acids long. The sequence is cut down to CDR3 DNA, 48 bases in frame from base 1.